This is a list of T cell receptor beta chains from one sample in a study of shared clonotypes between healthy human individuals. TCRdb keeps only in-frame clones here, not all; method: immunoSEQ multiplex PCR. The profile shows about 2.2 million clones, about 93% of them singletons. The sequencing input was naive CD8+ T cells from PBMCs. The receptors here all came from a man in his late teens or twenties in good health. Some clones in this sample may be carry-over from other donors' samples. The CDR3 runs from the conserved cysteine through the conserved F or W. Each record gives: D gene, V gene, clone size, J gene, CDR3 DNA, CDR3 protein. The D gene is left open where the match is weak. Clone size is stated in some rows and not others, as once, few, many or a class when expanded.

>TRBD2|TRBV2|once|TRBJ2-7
TGTGCCAGCAGTTGGACAGGTGATTGGACTAGCGGATCCTACGAGCAGTACTTC
CASSWTGDWTSGSYEQYF
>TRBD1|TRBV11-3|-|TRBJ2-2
TGTGCCAGCAGCCGCCGGGACAGCAGCGGGGAGCTGTTTTTT
CASSRRDSSGELFF
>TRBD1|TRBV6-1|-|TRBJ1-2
TGTGCCAGCAGTGATCCTAGGACAGGGGGCGACTATGGCTACACCTTC
CASSDPRTGGDYGYTF
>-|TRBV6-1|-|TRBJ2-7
TGTGCCAGCTATAACGAGGCCAGCCCCTACGAGCAGTACTTC
CASYNEASPYEQYF
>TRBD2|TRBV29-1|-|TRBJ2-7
TGCAGCTGTTTAGATGGGACTAGCGGCCCCTACGAGCAGTACTTC
CSCLDGTSGPYEQYF
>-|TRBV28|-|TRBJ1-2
TGTGCCAGCAGTCCGCCGGCGGGCAGGAACTATGGCTACACCTTC
CASSPPAGRNYGYTF
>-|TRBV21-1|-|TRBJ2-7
TGTGCCAGCAGCAATTGTAGGAACTATGTTTCCTACGAGCAGTACTTC
CASSNCRNYVSYEQYF
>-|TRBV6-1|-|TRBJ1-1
TGTGCCAGCAGTGGGAACAGGGCGATGAACACTGAAGCTTTCTTT
CASSGNRAMNTEAFF
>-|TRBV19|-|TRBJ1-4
TGTGCCAGTAGGGACCTTAATGAAAAACTGTTTTTT
CASRDLNEKLFF
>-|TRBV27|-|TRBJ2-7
TGTGCCAGCAGCCCGAATGGGTACGAGCAGTACTTC
CASSPNGYEQYF
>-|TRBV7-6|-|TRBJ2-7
TGTGCCAGCAGCTTAGTTCGGAGTGAGGGAGCTGGCGAGCAGTACTTC
CASSLVRSEGAGEQYF
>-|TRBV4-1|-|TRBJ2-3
TGCGCCAGCAGCCAGGAGAGGGCCACGGATACGCAGTATTTT
CASSQERATDTQYF
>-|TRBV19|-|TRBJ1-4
TGTGCCAGTAGCCCGGTTCCACGCCGGGGAAATGAAAAACTGTTTTTT
CASSPVPRRGNEKLFF
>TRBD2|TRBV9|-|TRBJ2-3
TGTGCCAGCAGCGTAGCTAGCGGGGGGGACGCAGATACGCAGTATTTT
CASSVASGGDADTQYF
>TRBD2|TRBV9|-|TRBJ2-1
TGTGCCAGCAGCGAAACTAGCGGGAGAGAGCTGGGCAATGAGCAGTTCTTC
CASSETSGRELGNEQFF
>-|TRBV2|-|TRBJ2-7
TGTGCCATTGCAGGGCGAAAGGCCTACGAGCAGTACTTC
CAIAGRKAYEQYF
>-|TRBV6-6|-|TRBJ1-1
TGTGCCAGCAGCCCCGACAGAATGAACACTGAAGCTTTCTTT
CASSPDRMNTEAFF
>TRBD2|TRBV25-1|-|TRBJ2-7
TGTGCCAGCAGTGAGGGACTAGCGGGCTACGAGCAGTACTTC
CASSEGLAGYEQYF
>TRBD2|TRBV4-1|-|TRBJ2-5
TGCGCCAGCAGCCAACTTTCCAGGACTAGCTCGGAGACCCAGTACTTC
CASSQLSRTSSETQYF
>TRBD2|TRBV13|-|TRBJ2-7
TGTGCCAGCAGATGGAGCGGGAGGGTCTCCTACGAGCAGTACTTC
CASRWSGRVSYEQYF
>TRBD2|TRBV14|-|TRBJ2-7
TGTGCCAGCAGCCAGGGACTAGCGGGATCCTACGAGCAGTACTTC
CASSQGLAGSYEQYF